These 8 T cell receptor beta chains came from one sample sequenced in a study of breast tumors, draining lymph nodes, adjacent tissues. The lymph nodes were axillary draining lymph nodes from breast cancer patients. Using its own MiXCR run on the multiplex PCR reads, TCRdb lists one record per CDR3 protein. In the table there are under 150,000 distinct CDR3 sequences, approximately 20% of which are singletons. Sample: axillary lymph node tissue. The receptors originated from a female donor with breast cancer. Some clones in this sample may be carry-over from other donors' samples.

This clonotype turned up a few times. V gene TRBV9 combines with J gene TRBJ2-1; D is possibly TRBD2 (7 bases). The V gene's germline CDR1 is SGDLS and CDR2 YYNGEE. The ends were cut back, 2 bases at V and 7 bases at J, with 16 bases in the middle. This CDR3 comprises 15 residues. This CDR3 is CASSVARGAQNEQFF. CDR3 in DNA: TGTGCCAGCAGCGTTGCCCGGGGGGCGCAGAATGAGCAGTTCTTC.

There are a few counts of this clonotype. The conserved phenylalanine or tryptophan normally closing the CDR3 is absent here, so this likely arose from a read error. The chain recombines TRBV3-1 with TRBJ2-5; D is possibly TRBD2 (7 bases). Between the trimmed V and J ends, which lost 3 bases and 5 bases, there was a span of 16 bases. This CDR3 is built from 15 residues. Germline-derived CDR1 and CDR2 are LGHDT and YNNKEL (reference sequence). The CDR3 nucleotides are TGTGCCAGCAGCCAGACAGGACTAGACGTGGAGACCCAGTACCTC. Its translation is CASSQTGLDVETQYL.

This clonotype occurred a few times. The V and J genes are TRBV14 and TRBJ1-1; D is uncertain. Trimming removed 2 bases at V and 1 base at J, with 5 bases between. The CDR3 length is 13 residues. Germline CDR1 reads SGHDN; CDR2 reads FVKESK. The CDR3 DNA sequence: TGTGCCAGCAGCCAAACCGAGAACACTGAAGCTTTCTTT. This sequence encodes CASSQTENTEAFF. Full variable domain (missing parts from reference TRBV14 and TRBJ1-1): EAGVTQFPSHSVIEKGQTVTLRCDPISGHDNLYWYRRVMGKEIKFLLHFVKESKQDESGMPNNRFLAERTGGTYSTLKVQPAELEDSGVYFCASSQTENTEAFFGQGTRLTVV.

Concerning this clonotype: A much larger clone differs by one base, so this may be a read error. The DNA for the CDR3 is TGTGCCAGCAGTTTGGAGGGAGGATCGCCCGGGGAGCTGTTTTTT. As protein: CASSLEGGSPGELFF. The V gene is TRBV12-3 or TRBV12-4, the J gene TRBJ2-2, with TRBD2 as a possible D gene (6 bases). CDR3 length: 15 residues. The V end lost 3 bases, the J end lost 6 bases, and 14 bases lay between the germline ends.

At least ten counts were recorded for this clonotype. The gene calls are TRBV20-1 and TRBJ2-1; 8 positions agree with TRBD2. The CDR3 length is 14 residues. Germline-derived CDR1 and CDR2 are DFQATT and SNEGSKA (reference sequence). J was trimmed by 6 bases and V by 1 base; bases with no gene match: 5. CDR3 nucleotides: TGCAGTGCTAGAGGGGATAGCGGGGTCAATGAGCAGTTCTTC. The encoded protein is CSARGDSGVNEQFF.

Points on this clonotype: The junction does not match germline at one end; this may be a read error. This CDR3 reads CASSLVGTPNGQFF. CDR3 sequence (DNA): TGTGCCAGCAGCTTAGTTGGGACTCCCAATGGGCAGTTCTTC. The rearrangement uses TRBV7-9 and TRBJ2-1; a weak D match, TRBD2 (6 bases). The CDR3 runs to 14 residues. CDR1 is SEHNR, CDR2 FQNEAQ, per germline (reference sequence).

This clonotype occurred many times. V is TRBV10-3 and J is TRBJ1-5, with TRBD1 matching 7 bases. CDR3 size: 17 residues. The trim removed 0 bases at V and 7 bases at J, leaving 12 bases unmatched. Germline V gene data show CDR1 as ENHRY and CDR2 as SYGVKD. CDR3 in amino acids: CAISESILTGMGQPQHF. CDR3 DNA sequence: TGTGCCATCAGTGAGTCAATCCTGACAGGGATGGGACAGCCCCAGCATTTT.

This clonotype was detected ten times or more. This rearrangement joins TRBV7-9 to TRBJ1-4; 7 bases match TRBD1. Germline V gene lookup returns CDR1 SEHNR and CDR2 FQNEAQ (reference sequence). Trimming removed 9 bases from V and 7 bases from J; junction bases left unmatched: 8. CDR3 length: 13 residues. CDR3 sequence (DNA): TGTGCCAGTCAAAGCGACAGGGTTGAAAAACTGTTTTTT. This codes for CASQSDRVEKLFF.